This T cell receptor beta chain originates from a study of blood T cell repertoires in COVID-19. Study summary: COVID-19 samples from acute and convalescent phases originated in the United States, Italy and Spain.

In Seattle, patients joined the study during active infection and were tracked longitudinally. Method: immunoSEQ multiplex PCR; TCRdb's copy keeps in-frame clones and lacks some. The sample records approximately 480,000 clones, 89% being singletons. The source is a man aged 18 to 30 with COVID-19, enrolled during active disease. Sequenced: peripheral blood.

The CDR3 DNA reads as TGTGCCAGCAGCAGGGAAGGACTAGCATTATCCTACGAGCAGTACTTC. Protein: CASSREGLALSYEQYF. V and J are TRBV9 and TRBJ2-7, with 8 bases identical to TRBD2. The CDR3 contains 16 residues. The germline CDR1 and CDR2 sequences are SGDLS and YYNGEE. After removal of 4 bases from V and 1 base from J, the junction contained 10 bases not matched to a gene.